These 25 T cell receptor beta chains were sequenced from one sample in a study of cytomegalovirus exposure and HLA in healthy donors. 13 Jbeta primers and 60 Vbeta primers were used for the PCR. The method was immunoSEQ multiplex PCR; TCRdb's version includes in-frame clones alone and lacks a portion of them. Among tens of thousands of clones listed, over 9% were seen once. Sequencing used PBMCs. These TCRs come from a man aged 60 to 69 in good health and CMV-seropositive.

This clone was found a few times. V and J are TRBV10-1 and TRBJ2-3; 8 bases align to TRBD1. J gave up 3 bases and V 0 bases, and 5 bases lay outside the gene matches. Germline V gene data show CDR1 as WNHNN and CDR2 as SYGVQD (reference sequence). The CDR3 covers 16 residues. The CDR3 bases are TGCGCCAGCAGTGAGTCGATGGACAGGGCGACAGATACGCAGTATTTT. Its translation: CASSESMDRATDTQYF.

In its sample, this clone was seen a few times. The chain carries TRBV11-2 and TRBJ2-5, with 8 nucleotides matching TRBD1. Germline V lookup: CDR1 SGHAT, CDR2 FQNNGV. After removal of 3 bases from V and 5 bases from J, the junction contained 14 bases not matched to a gene. This CDR3 has 17 amino acids. CDR3 bases: TGTGCCAGCAGCTTTCGGGGCGTCCAGGGGGCTAGGGAGACCCAGTACTTC. Translating it yields CASSFRGVQGARETQYF.

The V gene is TRBV6-4, the J gene TRBJ1-1, with 8 bases that match TRBD1. The germline V gene encodes CDR1 MRHNA and CDR2 SNTAGT. This CDR3 is built from 13 residues. The junction had 8 bases not matched to a gene; V was cut back by 6 bases and J by 8 bases. CDR3: CASRETGAAEAFF. In DNA, the CDR3 is TGTGCCAGCAGAGAGACAGGGGCTGCGGAAGCTTTCTTT.

CDR3 DNA: TGTGCCAGCAGCCCTCGGACAGTCACGTCCTATGGCTACACCTTC. Protein sequence: CASSPRTVTSYGYTF. This rearrangement joins TRBV7-8 to TRBJ1-2, with D maybe TRBD1 (6 bases). The V gene's germline CDR1 is SGHVS and CDR2 FQNEAQ. V gave up 5 bases and J gave up 4 bases, with 17 bases separating them. The CDR3 has 15 amino acids.

This clone was recorded a few times. V and J are TRBV6-1 and TRBJ2-3; 9 positions match TRBD1. The CDR3 loop spans 15 amino acids. Germline CDR1 is MNHNS and CDR2 is SASEGT. Losses at the gene ends were 3 bases for V and 1 base for J; bases not matched to a gene: 2. The CDR3 spells CASSDRTGGTDTQYF. CDR3 sequence (DNA): TGTGCCAGCAGTGACCGGACAGGGGGCACAGATACGCAGTATTTT.

The gene calls are TRBV11-2 and TRBJ2-7; TRBD1 aligns across 8 bases. This CDR3 spans 15 amino acids. V gave up 0 bases and J gave up 5 bases; unmatched junction bases: 6. CDR1 and CDR2 (germline): SGHAT, FQNNGV. The CDR3 DNA is TGTGCCAGCAGCTTAGAGCCCGACAGGGGCAACGAGCAGTACGTC. As protein: CASSLEPDRGNEQYV.

The J gene is TRBJ2-7, the V gene TRBV6-5; 8 bases are shared with TRBD2. Germline trimming cut 9 bases from V and 0 bases from J; bases unmatched to any gene: 7. Looked up from germline, CDR1 is MNHEY and CDR2 is SVGAGI. The CDR3 covers 14 residues. The CDR3 reads CARGWREVSYEQYF. The CDR3 bases are TGTGCCAGGGGATGGCGGGAGGTCTCCTACGAGCAGTACTTC.

This clone has just a few counts. This chain uses TRBV5-1 with TRBJ2-1; TRBD2 is a possible D gene (6 bases). Per the germline V gene, CDR1 is SGHRS and CDR2 is YFSETQ. Trimming pared 7 bases from V and 9 bases from J, leaving 20 bases between. The length of the CDR3 is 14 residues. CDR3 protein: CASSRDGITGEQFF. CDR3 in DNA: TGCGCCAGCTCGCGGGACGGGATTACCGGTGAGCAGTTCTTC.

V gene TRBV6-1 combines with J gene TRBJ2-1; 7 bases align to TRBD1. Germline values: CDR1 MNHNS, CDR2 SASEGT. The CDR3 length is 14 residues. V lost 7 bases, J lost 1 base, and 4 bases stayed unmatched. CDR3 loop: CASTTGQSYNEQFF. The CDR3 nucleotides read TGTGCCAGCACCACGGGACAGTCCTACAATGAGCAGTTCTTC.

The CDR3 DNA is TGTGCCAGCAGCGTAGCTGCAGTCCGGGCTAGCGGGAGGTCAGATACGCAGTATTTT. It yields the protein CASSVAAVRASGRSDTQYF. The gene calls are TRBV9 and TRBJ2-3, with 11 positions matching TRBD2. CDR3 size: 19 residues. The V segment lost 0 bases and the J segment 4 bases; nucleotides outside the gene matches: 13. Germline assignment: CDR1 SGDLS and CDR2 YYNGEE.

This clone was seen more than once but under ten times. The genes are TRBV5-1 and TRBJ1-4, with TRBD1 matching 11 bases. CDR3 length: 15 amino acids. Germline CDR1 SGHRS, CDR2 YFSETQ. V was pared by 0 bases and J by 7 bases, with 2 bases of the junction left unmatched. The CDR3 coding sequence is TGCGCCAGCAGCTTGGACGGGACAGGGGGTGAAAAACTGTTTTTT. Translation gives CASSLDGTGGEKLFF.

A few counts support this clone. The chain uses TRBV19 and TRBJ1-5, with 10 bases lining up with TRBD1. Per the germline V gene, CDR1 is LNHDA and CDR2 is SQIVND (reference sequence). There are 18 residues in the CDR3. V gave up 4 bases and J gave up 0 bases; unmatched junction bases: 9. The CDR3 nucleotides are TGTGCCAGTAGTACCCGATGGACAGGGGGAACTAGCAATCAGCCCCAGCATTTT. Its protein product is CASSTRWTGGTSNQPQHF.

The chain recombines TRBV5-5 with TRBJ2-2; D may be TRBD1 (6 bases). V was cut by 9 bases and J by 3 bases, with 15 bases left in between. The germline V gene has CDR1 SGHKS and CDR2 YYEKEE (reference sequence). This CDR3 contains 14 residues. For the CDR3, the DNA is TGTGCCACCGAAGGACAGTACCACACCGGGGAGCTGTTTTTT. Protein sequence: CATEGQYHTGELFF.

The V gene is TRBV19, the J gene TRBJ2-2; possible D gene TRBD2, 6 bases. CDR1 LNHDA and CDR2 SQIVND come from the germline V gene (reference sequence). The CDR3 totals 16 residues. Between the trimmed V and J ends, which lost 2 bases and 3 bases, there was a span of 13 bases. DNA for the CDR3: TGTGCCAGTAGTATATGGAGGGCAGAGGACACCGGGGAGCTGTTTTTT. Residues: CASSIWRAEDTGELFF. The full variable domain, completed using reference TRBV19 and TRBJ2-2, is DGGITQSPKYLFRKEGQNVTLSCEQNLNHDAMYWYRQDPGQGLRLIYYSQIVNDFQKGDIAEGYSVSREKKESFPLTVTSAQKNPTAFYLCASSIWRAEDTGELFFGEGSRLTVL.

The chain couples TRBV5-6 to TRBJ1-2, with D tentatively TRBD1 (6 bases). CDR1 SGHDT and CDR2 YYEEEE come from the germline V gene. CDR3 length: 18 amino acids. V was trimmed by 4 bases and J by 5 bases, leaving 27 bases between them. The CDR3 reads CASSPTDSFFSSRYGYTF. CDR3 DNA: TGTGCCAGCAGCCCGACGGACAGTTTTTTCTCCTCTAGGTATGGCTACACCTTC.

The rearrangement uses TRBV2 and TRBJ2-1; D may be TRBD1 (5 bases). This CDR3 region has 16 residues. V lost 4 bases, J lost 4 bases, and 17 bases lay in between. Looked up from germline, CDR1 is SNHLY and CDR2 is FYNNEI. In DNA form, the CDR3 reads TGTGCCAGCAGTGGGGGCCAGTGGGCTCGATACAATGAGCAGTTCTTC. Its protein product is CASSGGQWARYNEQFF.

This clone turned up a few times. The rearrangement joins TRBV7-2 to TRBJ2-7; 11 nucleotides agree with TRBD2. This CDR3 contains 16 residues. Germline values: CDR1 SGHTA, CDR2 FQGNSA. V lost 5 bases and J lost 1; bases outside the gene matches: 7. The CDR3: CASSAMGTSGSYEQYF. For the CDR3, the DNA is TGTGCCAGCAGCGCGATGGGGACTAGCGGATCCTACGAGCAGTACTTC.

The V gene is TRBV30, the J gene TRBJ2-5, with 7 bases fitting TRBD1. V was pared by 3 bases and J by 5 bases, with 9 bases of the junction left unmatched. Germline-derived CDR1 and CDR2 are GTSNPN and SVGIG (reference sequence). The CDR3 length is 14 residues. CDR3: CAWSYIQGLETQYF. DNA for the CDR3: TGTGCCTGGAGCTACATACAGGGGTTGGAGACCCAGTACTTC.

This clone has a handful of counts. This sequence joins TRBV5-1 and TRBJ2-7; maybe TRBD2 (5 bases). Germline lookup yields CDR1 SGHRS and CDR2 YFSETQ. This CDR3 contains 14 residues. V lost 1 base and J lost 3, with 11 bases in between. The CDR3 region has the DNA TGCGCCAGCAGCTTGACGGGAATGGGCTACGAGCAGTACTTC. Its translation is CASSLTGMGYEQYF.

There are a few counts of this clone. This rearrangement joins TRBV18 to TRBJ2-5; 7 bases are a match to TRBD1. CDR1 KGHSH and CDR2 LQKENI come from the germline V gene. The CDR3 is 14 residues long. J gave up 2 bases and V 0 bases, and 0 bases lay outside the gene matches. The CDR3 reads CASSPPGQQETQYF. Here the CDR3 DNA reads TGTGCCAGCTCACCACCGGGACAGCAAGAGACCCAGTACTTC.

This clone has more than one count but fewer than ten. The chain uses TRBV2 and TRBJ2-5; no clear D gene. The last part of the DNA fits TRBJ2-7 better; the J call may be wrong. Germline CDR1 SNHLY, CDR2 FYNNEI. The CDR3 spans 11 residues. CDR3 sequence reads: CASRSMGEQYF. Here the CDR3 DNA reads TGTGCCAGCAGGTCCATGGGCGAGCAGTACTTC.

The chain carries TRBV6-6 and TRBJ2-5; D remains unclear. The V gene's germline CDR1 is MNHNY and CDR2 SVGAGI (reference sequence). This CDR3 region has 13 residues. Trimming pared 0 bases from V and 4 bases from J, leaving 6 bases between. In DNA form, the CDR3 reads TGTGCCAGCAGTTACTCGAACTTAGAGACCCAGTACTTC. This codes for CASSYSNLETQYF.

The chain links TRBV27 to TRBJ1-5; D gene uncertain. Germline CDR1 reads MNHEY; CDR2 reads SMNVEV (reference sequence). V lost 0 bases, J lost 0 bases, and 6 bases lay in between. The CDR3 has 15 amino acids. CDR3 loop: CASSLSAGSNQPQHF. DNA for the CDR3: TGTGCCAGCAGTTTATCGGCAGGTAGCAATCAGCCCCAGCATTTT.

V is TRBV7-8 and J is TRBJ2-7; weak D call: TRBD2 (6 bases). CDR1 and CDR2 from the germline V gene are SGHVS and FQNEAQ. This CDR3 is built from 14 residues. V was pared by 5 bases and J by 2 bases, with 13 bases between. The CDR3 loop is CASSRGGLPYEQYF. The DNA for the CDR3 is TGTGCCAGCAGCCGGGGCGGACTACCCTACGAGCAGTACTTC.

The sample holds a few counts of this clone. CDR3 DNA: TGTGCCAGCAGCATCAAACCAGGGTTGGAGACCCAGTACTTC. Its protein is CASSIKPGLETQYF. V is TRBV5-6 and J is TRBJ2-5, with TRBD1 as a possible D gene (5 bases). The CDR3 has 14 residues. Trimming pared 4 bases from V and 5 bases from J, leaving 15 bases between. Germline V gene sequence: CDR1 SGHDT, CDR2 YYEEEE.